Shown below are 15 T cell receptor beta chains from a single sample sequenced in a study of T cells in Graves' hyperthyroidism and ophthalmopathy. The CDR3 regions of TCR beta were amplified from RNA transcripts. In the first-round RT-PCR of the TCR CDR3, the HTBI primer set was used. TCRdb used MiXCR to reprocess the multiplex PCR reads, holding one entry per CDR3 protein. The table has roughly 630,000 distinct CDR3 sequences, 15% to 18% seen once; the top ten hold 6.5% to 8%. Sample: blood. These receptors originate from a woman aged 25 to 39 with Graves' hyperthyroidism.

This clonotype was observed a few times. Written as DNA, the CDR3 is TGCGCCAGCAGCGGGCCGAGGGGGCAGCCCCAGCATTTT. Protein sequence: CASSGPRGQPQHF. This chain connects TRBV4-1 to TRBJ1-5; the D gene is possibly TRBD1 (6 bases). This CDR3 has 13 amino acids. The germline V and J ends were trimmed by 5 bases and 7 bases, with 12 bases remaining between them. Germline V gene lookup returns CDR1 MGHRA and CDR2 YSYEKL.

The chain uses TRBV6-1 and TRBJ1-1; D unclear. V lost 7 bases to trimming and J lost 1 base, with 22 bases between them. CDR1 is MNHNS and CDR2 is SASEGT in the germline V gene. This CDR3 has 17 amino acids. CDR3: CASKFFVSGNSNTEAFF. The CDR3 DNA follows: TGTGCCAGCAAATTTTTTGTTTCCGGGAACTCGAACACTGAAGCTTTCTTT.

The sample holds many counts of this clonotype. The genes are TRBV20-1 and TRBJ2-1; 9 positions agree with TRBD2. Trimming at V came to 6 bases and at J to 0 bases, leaving 9 bases not matched to a gene. The CDR3 loop spans 16 amino acids. Germline CDR1 DFQATT, CDR2 SNEGSKA (reference sequence). The CDR3 loop is CSAAPSSGSSYNEQFF. CDR3 DNA sequence: TGCAGTGCCGCCCCTAGTAGCGGGAGCTCCTACAATGAGCAGTTCTTC.

This clonotype was observed at least ten times. The V call is TRBV12-3 or TRBV12-4, the J call TRBJ2-1, with 10 bases that match TRBD1. J gave up 8 bases and V 4 bases, and 5 bases lay outside the gene matches. The CDR3 is made up of 14 amino acids. CDR3 nucleotides: TGTGCCAGCAGTTGGGACAGGGGATACGATGAGCAGTTCTTC. Its translation: CASSWDRGYDEQFF.

The chain employs TRBV19 and TRBJ1-2; possible D gene TRBD1, 6 bases. CDR3 length: 13 amino acids. V was clipped by 6 bases and J by 1 base, with 9 bases between them. Germline loops: CDR1 LNHDA, CDR2 SQIVND (reference sequence). The CDR3: CASREQGNYGYTF. The CDR3 nucleotides read TGTGCCAGTAGGGAACAGGGTAACTATGGCTACACCTTC.

This clonotype occurred a few times. The chain carries TRBV30 and TRBJ2-4; no clear D gene. Germline V gene sequence: CDR1 GTSNPN, CDR2 SVGIG (reference sequence). This CDR3 contains 13 residues. Trimming cost V 5 bases and J 0 bases, with 8 bases left between them. CDR3 residues: CAWGALAKNIQYF. The DNA for the CDR3 is TGTGCCTGGGGCGCCCTAGCCAAAAACATTCAGTACTTC.

At least ten counts were recorded for this clonotype. The chain employs TRBV7-9 and TRBJ2-7, with TRBD1 matching 8 bases. CDR3 length equals 15 residues. Germline CDR1 and CDR2: SEHNR and FQNEAQ (reference sequence). The trim removed 4 bases at V and 1 base at J, leaving 6 bases unmatched. CDR3 nucleotide sequence: TGTGCCAGCAGCTCGGAGACAGGGGAGTCCTACGAGCAGTACTTC. Protein sequence: CASSSETGESYEQYF.

Many counts were recorded for this clonotype. This sequence joins TRBV10-3 and TRBJ2-3; 11 bases fit TRBD2. The CDR3 is made up of 16 amino acids. Germline-derived CDR1 and CDR2 are ENHRY and SYGVKD. V dropped 4 bases and J dropped 4; count of bases not matched to a gene: 7. The DNA for the CDR3 is TGTGCCATCAGTGGAACTAGCGGGAGTTTGTCAGATACGCAGTATTTT. It translates to CAISGTSGSLSDTQYF.

CDR3 residues: CASSQEVYWPLNSPLHF. The CDR3 coding sequence is TGCGCCAGCAGCCAAGAGGTTTATTGGCCGCTTAATTCACCCCTCCACTTT. The rearrangement links TRBV4-1 to TRBJ1-6; D not certain. Germline CDR1 is MGHRA and CDR2 is YSYEKL. This CDR3 is built from 17 residues. V gave up 0 bases and J gave up 6 bases, with 15 bases separating them.

This clonotype came up many times. V is TRBV30 and J is TRBJ2-1; D is unresolved. The CDR3 sequence is 12 residues long. V was cut by 1 base and J by 9 bases, with 10 bases left in between. Germline CDR1 GTSNPN, CDR2 SVGIG (reference sequence). The CDR3 reads CAWSGSFGEQFF. In DNA, the CDR3 is TGTGCCTGGAGTGGGTCTTTCGGTGAGCAGTTCTTC.

The rearrangement links TRBV7-2 to TRBJ1-4, with D perhaps matching TRBD1 (6 bases). The CDR3 runs to 15 residues. Trimming pared 5 bases from V and 7 bases from J, leaving 17 bases between. The V gene's germline CDR1 is SGHTA and CDR2 FQGNSA. CDR3 sequence reads: CASSLRTARGEKLFF. The DNA of the CDR3 is TGTGCCAGCAGCCTCCGGACAGCGAGGGGTGAAAAACTGTTTTTT.

This clonotype was seen many times. The chain links TRBV24-1 to TRBJ2-1; no clear D. Germline V gives CDR1 KGHDR, CDR2 SFDVKD. With 3 bases removed from V and 3 bases from J, the gap between germline ends came to 20 bases. This CDR3 is built from 18 residues. CDR3 nucleotides: TGTGCCACCAGTGATCTCCCCGGGTCAGGCGCTGACTACAATGAGCAGTTCTTC. This codes for CATSDLPGSGADYNEQFF.

This clonotype was found many times. The J gene is TRBJ2-7, the V gene TRBV18, with D perhaps assigned TRBD1 or TRBD2 (5 bases each). The CDR3 sequence is 12 residues long. Trimming shortened V by 3 bases and J by 9 bases, and 12 bases separated the two germline ends. Germline CDR1 reads KGHSH; CDR2 reads LQKENI. CDR3 bases: TGTGCCAGCTCACCCGAGCATGGGGGGCAGTACTTC. Residues: CASSPEHGGQYF. The full variable domain, its missing parts supplied by reference TRBV18 and TRBJ2-7, is NAGVMQNPRHLVRRRGQEARLRCSPMKGHSHVYWYRQLPEEGLKFMVYLQKENIIDESGMPKERFSAEFPKEGPSILRIQQVVRGDSAAYFCASSPEHGGQYFGPGTRLTVT.

The J gene is TRBJ2-2, the V gene TRBV9, with 7 bases lining up with TRBD1. The CDR3 length is 17 residues. V lost 4 bases, J lost 5 bases, and 14 bases stayed unmatched. The V gene's germline CDR1 is SGDLS and CDR2 YYNGEE. CDR3 in DNA: TGTGCCAGCAGCCCACCCACGACAGGGAGTCGGACCGGGGAGCTGTTTTTT. Protein sequence: CASSPPTTGSRTGELFF.

This rearrangement joins TRBV19 to TRBJ1-5; D call uncertain. From germline, CDR1 is LNHDA and CDR2 SQIVND (reference sequence). The germline V and J ends were trimmed by 3 bases and 5 bases, with 14 bases remaining between them. The CDR3 is made up of 15 amino acids. CDR3 DNA sequence: TGTGCCAGTAGTATTAGGAGGGTAAGTGATCAGCCCCAGCATTTT. Protein sequence: CASSIRRVSDQPQHF.